The clone carrying this TCR beta chain was recorded at least ten times. V gave up 10 bases and J gave up 0 bases, with 27 bases separating them. Germline CDR1 SNHLY, CDR2 FYNNEI. CDR3 size: 19 residues. These data belong to a study of regulatory T cells in long-lasting Graves disease. Arm-PCR with iRepertoire HTBI primers amplified the CDR3 regions for these TCR beta libraries. One entry per CDR3 protein, called by TCRdb with MiXCR from the multiplex PCR reads. Found here are 250,000 to 300,000 distinct CDR3 sequences, 20% to 25% of them singletons; the top ten hold 56%. The time point was: persistent/refractory GD, antithyroid drugs over 5 years with positive TRAb. Preparation of the TCR library used RNA extracted from PBMCs.

The chain joins TRBV2 to TRBJ2-2; perhaps TRBD2 as D (6 bases). The origin of this receptor is a female donor with Graves disease. The sequencing used peripheral blood mononuclear cells (PBMCs), collected when the disease was refractory, from a patient treated with antithyroid drugs. The CDR3 DNA reads as TGTGCCACCCAGGGTGGGGTGTTAGGCGGGAAGACGAACACCGGGGAGCTGTTTTTT. Residues: CATQGGVLGGKTNTGELFF.